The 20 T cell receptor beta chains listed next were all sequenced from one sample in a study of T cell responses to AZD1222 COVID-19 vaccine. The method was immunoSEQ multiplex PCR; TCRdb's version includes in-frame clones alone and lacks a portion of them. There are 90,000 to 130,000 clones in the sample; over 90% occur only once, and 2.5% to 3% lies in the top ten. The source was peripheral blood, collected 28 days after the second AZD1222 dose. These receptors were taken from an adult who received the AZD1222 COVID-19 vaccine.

The CDR3 coding sequence is TGTGCCAGCACCCTCGGGGGTTACGAGCAGTACTTC. This gives the protein CASTLGGYEQYF. V gene TRBV12-3 or TRBV12-4 combines with J gene TRBJ2-7; maybe TRBD2 (6 bases). Trimming took 7 bases from V and 4 from J, leaving 11 bases between them. There are 12 residues in the CDR3.

CDR3 sequence: CASSGQTAPNTEAFF. CDR3 in DNA: TGTGCCAGCAGTGGACAGACAGCTCCGAACACTGAAGCTTTCTTT. The chain has TRBV25-1 and TRBJ1-1, with D tentatively TRBD1 (5 bases). This CDR3 region has 15 residues. Trimming removed 4 bases from V and 1 base from J, with 13 bases in between. Germline CDR1 MGHDK, CDR2 SYGVNS.

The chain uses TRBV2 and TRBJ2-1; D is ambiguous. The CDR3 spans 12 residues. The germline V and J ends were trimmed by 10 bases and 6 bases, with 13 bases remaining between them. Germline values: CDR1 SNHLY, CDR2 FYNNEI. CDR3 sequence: CATVYHSNEQFF. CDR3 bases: TGTGCCACCGTTTATCATAGCAATGAGCAGTTCTTC.

The CDR3 loop is CASSESGLVSNEQFF. The CDR3 DNA sequence: TGTGCCAGCAGTGAATCGGGACTAGTTAGCAATGAGCAGTTCTTC. V and J are TRBV25-1 and TRBJ2-1; 8 bases are a match to TRBD2. With V trimmed by 1 base and J by 6 bases, 5 bases remained unmatched. The CDR3 has 15 amino acids. Germline-derived CDR1 and CDR2 are MGHDK and SYGVNS.

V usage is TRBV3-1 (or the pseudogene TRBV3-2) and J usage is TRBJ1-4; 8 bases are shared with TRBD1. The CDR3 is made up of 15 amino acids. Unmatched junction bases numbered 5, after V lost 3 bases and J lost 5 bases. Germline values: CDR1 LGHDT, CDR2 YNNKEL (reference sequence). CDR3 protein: CASSHGQGANEKLFF. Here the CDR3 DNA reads TGTGCCAGCAGCCACGGTCAGGGGGCAAATGAAAAACTGTTTTTT.

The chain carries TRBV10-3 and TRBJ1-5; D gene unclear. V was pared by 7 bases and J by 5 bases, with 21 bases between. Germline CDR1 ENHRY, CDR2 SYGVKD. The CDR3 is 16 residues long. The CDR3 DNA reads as TGTGCCATCATAGGGCAGGAACGGGCGGGGTATCAGCCCCAGCATTTT. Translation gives CAIIGQERAGYQPQHF.

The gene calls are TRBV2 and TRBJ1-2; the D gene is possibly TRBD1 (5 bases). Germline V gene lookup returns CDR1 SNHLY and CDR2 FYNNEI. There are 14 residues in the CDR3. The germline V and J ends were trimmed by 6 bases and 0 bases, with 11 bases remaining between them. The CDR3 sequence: CASSKQATNYGYTF. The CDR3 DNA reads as TGTGCCAGCAGCAAACAGGCCACTAACTATGGCTACACCTTC.

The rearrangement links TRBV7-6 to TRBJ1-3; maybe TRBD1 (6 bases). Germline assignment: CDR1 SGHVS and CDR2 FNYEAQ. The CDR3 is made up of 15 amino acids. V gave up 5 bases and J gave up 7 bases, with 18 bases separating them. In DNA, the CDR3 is TGTGCCAGCAGCCAGGAGGACAGTCTAGGGAACACCATATATTTT. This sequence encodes CASSQEDSLGNTIYF.

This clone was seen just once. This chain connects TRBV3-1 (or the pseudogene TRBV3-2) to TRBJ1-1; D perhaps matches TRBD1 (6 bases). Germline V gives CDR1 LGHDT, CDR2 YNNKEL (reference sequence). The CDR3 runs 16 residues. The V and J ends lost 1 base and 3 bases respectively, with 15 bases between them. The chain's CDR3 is CASSQGHTGTYTEAFF. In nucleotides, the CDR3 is TGTGCCAGCAGCCAAGGCCATACAGGGACGTACACTGAAGCTTTCTTT.

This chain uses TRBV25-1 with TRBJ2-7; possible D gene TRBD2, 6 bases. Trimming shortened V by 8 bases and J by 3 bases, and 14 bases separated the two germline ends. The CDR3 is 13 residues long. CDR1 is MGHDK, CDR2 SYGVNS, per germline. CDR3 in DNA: TGTGCCAGCGGACCCTACGGGGGCTACGAGCAGTACTTC. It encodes CASGPYGGYEQYF.

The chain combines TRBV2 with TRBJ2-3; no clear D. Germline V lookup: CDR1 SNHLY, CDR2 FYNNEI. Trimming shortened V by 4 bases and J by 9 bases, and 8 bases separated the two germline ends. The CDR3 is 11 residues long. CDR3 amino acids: CASSARATQYF. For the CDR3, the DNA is TGTGCCAGCAGTGCTCGGGCGACGCAGTATTTT. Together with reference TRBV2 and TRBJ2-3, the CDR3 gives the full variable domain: EPEVTQTPSHQVTQMGQEVILRCVPISNHLYFYWYRQILGQKVEFLVSFYNNEISEKSEIFDDQFSVERPDGSNFTLKIRSTKLEDSAMYFCASSARATQYFGPGTRLTVL.

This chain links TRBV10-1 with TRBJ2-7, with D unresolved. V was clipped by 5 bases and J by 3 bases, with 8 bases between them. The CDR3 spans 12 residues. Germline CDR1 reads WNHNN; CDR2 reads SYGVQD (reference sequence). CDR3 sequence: CASSRTSYEQYF. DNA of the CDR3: TGCGCCAGCAGTCGTACAAGCTACGAGCAGTACTTC.

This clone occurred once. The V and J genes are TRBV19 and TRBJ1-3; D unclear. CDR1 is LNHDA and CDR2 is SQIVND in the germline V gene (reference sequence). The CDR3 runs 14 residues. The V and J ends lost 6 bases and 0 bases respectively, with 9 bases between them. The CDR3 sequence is CASRDVSSGNTIYF. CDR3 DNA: TGTGCCAGTAGGGACGTCAGCTCTGGAAACACCATATATTTT.

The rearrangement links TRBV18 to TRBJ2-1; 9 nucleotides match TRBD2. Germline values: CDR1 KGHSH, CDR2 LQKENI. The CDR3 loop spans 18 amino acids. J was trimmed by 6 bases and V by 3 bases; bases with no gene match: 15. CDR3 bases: TGTGCCAGCTCACCCTTGGGACCCCCTAGCGGGAAGGGCAATGAGCAGTTCTTC. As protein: CASSPLGPPSGKGNEQFF.

Here the CDR3 reads CASSQDISGGFGTGELFF. In nucleotides, the CDR3 is TGTGCCAGCAGCCAAGATATTAGCGGGGGGTTTGGCACCGGGGAGCTGTTTTTT. The chain combines TRBV4-2 with TRBJ2-2, with 10 bases identical to TRBD2. The V and J ends lost 0 bases and 4 bases, in that order; junction bases with no gene match: 8. The CDR3 extends over 18 amino acids. CDR1 and CDR2 (germline): LGHNA, YNFKEQ.

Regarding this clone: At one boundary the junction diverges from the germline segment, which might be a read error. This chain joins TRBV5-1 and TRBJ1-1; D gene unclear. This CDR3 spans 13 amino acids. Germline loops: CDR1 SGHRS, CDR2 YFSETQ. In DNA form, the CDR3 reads TGCGCCAACAGCTTGGTTTTGAACACTGAAGCTTTCTTT. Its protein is CANSLVLNTEAFF. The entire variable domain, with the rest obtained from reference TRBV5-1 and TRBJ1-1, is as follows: KAGVTQTPRYLIKTRGQQVTLSCSPISGHRSVSWYQQTPGQGLQFLFEYFSETQRNKGNFPGRFSGRQFSNSRSEMNVSTLELGDSALYLCANSLVLNTEAFFGQGTRLTVV.

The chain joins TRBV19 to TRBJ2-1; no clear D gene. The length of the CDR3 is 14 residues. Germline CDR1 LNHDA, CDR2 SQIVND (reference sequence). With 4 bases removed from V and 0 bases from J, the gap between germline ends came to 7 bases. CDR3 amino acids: CASSRGSSYNEQFF. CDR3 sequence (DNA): TGTGCCAGTAGTAGGGGTAGCTCCTACAATGAGCAGTTCTTC.

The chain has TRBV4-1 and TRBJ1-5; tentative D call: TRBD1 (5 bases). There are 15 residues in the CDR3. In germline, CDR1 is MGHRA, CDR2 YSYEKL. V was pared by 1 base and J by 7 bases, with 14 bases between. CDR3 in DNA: TGCGCCAGCAGCCAAGTTGGGGCCTACGACCAGCCCCAGCATTTT. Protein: CASSQVGAYDQPQHF.

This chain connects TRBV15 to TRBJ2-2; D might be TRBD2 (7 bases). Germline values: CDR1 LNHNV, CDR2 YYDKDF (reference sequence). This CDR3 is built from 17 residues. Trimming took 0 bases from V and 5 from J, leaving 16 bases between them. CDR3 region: CATSRDYRGGLTGELFF. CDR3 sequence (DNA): TGTGCCACCAGCAGAGATTATAGGGGGGGCCTTACCGGGGAGCTGTTTTTT.

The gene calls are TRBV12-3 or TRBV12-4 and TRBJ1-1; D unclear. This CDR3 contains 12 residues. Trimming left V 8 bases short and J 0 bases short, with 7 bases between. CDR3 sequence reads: CASGRLNTEAFF. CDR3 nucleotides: TGTGCCAGCGGACGGCTGAACACTGAAGCTTTCTTT.